This TCR beta chain stems from a study of patients and donors after allogeneic stem cell transplantation. TCRdb re-derived calls from the RT-PCR reads in MiXCR, one entry per CDR3 protein. The sample carries about 960,000 distinct CDR3 sequences, around 17% recorded once. Germline V gives CDR1 KGHSH, CDR2 LQKENI. V lost 5 bases and J lost 2, with 12 bases in between. This CDR3 region has 14 residues. Sequenced material: blood, either unsorted or a sorted T cell fraction (not recorded which). The chain employs TRBV18 and TRBJ1-1; no definite D call. The source of this sequence is a human donor who was either an allogeneic HSCT recipient or a stem cell or donor lymphocyte infusion donor (not recorded which). It is not recorded whose cells these are; they may come from a transplant donor. DNA for the CDR3: TGTGCCAGCTCAATAGGACCGGAAAACACTGAAGCTTTCTTT. Translated, it gives CASSIGPENTEAFF.